This TCR beta chain was captured in a study of beta chain features in type 1 diabetes. General observations from the study: TCRB repertoires of naive, central memory and Treg cells appeared more similar among patients than among healthy donors.

This clone was recorded a few times. Its antigen remains unidentified. Of the isolated RNA, all was reverse transcribed, and so the sequenced material was expressed TCRB transcripts. Sequencing was performed with immunoSEQ multiplex PCR; in TCRdb, only in-frame clones are kept and a portion is missing. The data hold 250,000 to 300,000 clones, with 8% observed a single time. Donors contributed one heparinised blood draw apiece, averaging about 100 mL. Germline CDR1 LNHNV, CDR2 YYDKDF (reference sequence). This CDR3 contains 14 residues. The germline V and J ends were trimmed by 11 bases and 0 bases, with 14 bases remaining between them.

The chain carries TRBV15 and TRBJ1-5; D gene uncertain. The TCR comes from a young woman in good health. What was sequenced was central memory CD4+ T cells from blood. CDR3 DNA sequence: TGTGCCTCTGATACTGGATATAGCAATCAGCCCCAGCATTTT. This sequence encodes CASDTGYSNQPQHF. The entire variable domain, with the rest obtained from reference TRBV15 and TRBJ1-5, is as follows: DAMVIQNPRYQVTQFGKPVTLSCSQTLNHNVMYWYQQKSSQAPKLLFHYYDKDFNNEADTPDNFQSRRPNTSFCFLDIRSPGLGDTAMYLCASDTGYSNQPQHFGDGTRLSIL.